This T cell receptor beta chain was sequenced in a study of PD-L1 blockade in urothelial cancer. Germline V CDR1 and CDR2: MNHEY, SMNVEV (reference sequence). There are 13 residues in the CDR3. The germline V and J ends were trimmed by 2 bases and 4 bases, with 8 bases remaining between them. Generated by immunoSEQ multiplex PCR, the TCRdb table keeps only in-frame clones and is missing some. The sample carries approximately 70,000 clones, roughly 84% recorded once. The time point was: pretreatment peripheral blood. V gene TRBV27 combines with J gene TRBJ1-2, with unresolved D. This clonotype originated in a woman in her sixties or seventies with urothelial cancer. The sample here was PBMCs, taken around atezolizumab (anti-PD-L1) treatment. This CDR3 reads CASSLTRFYGYTF. CDR3 sequence (DNA): TGTGCCAGCAGTTTAACCAGGTTCTATGGCTACACCTTC.